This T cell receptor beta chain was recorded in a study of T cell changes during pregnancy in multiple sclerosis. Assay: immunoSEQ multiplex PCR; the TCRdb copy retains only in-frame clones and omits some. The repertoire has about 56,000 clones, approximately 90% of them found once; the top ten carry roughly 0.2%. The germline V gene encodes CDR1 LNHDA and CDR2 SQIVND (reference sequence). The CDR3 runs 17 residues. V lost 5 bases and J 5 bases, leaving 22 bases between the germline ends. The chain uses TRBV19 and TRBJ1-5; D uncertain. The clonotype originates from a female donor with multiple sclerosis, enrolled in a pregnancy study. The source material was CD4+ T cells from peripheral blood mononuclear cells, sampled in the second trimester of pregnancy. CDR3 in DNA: TGTGCCAGTAGTCCGATGACCGATGCTACGAGGGATCAGCCCCAGCATTTT. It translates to CASSPMTDATRDQPQHF.